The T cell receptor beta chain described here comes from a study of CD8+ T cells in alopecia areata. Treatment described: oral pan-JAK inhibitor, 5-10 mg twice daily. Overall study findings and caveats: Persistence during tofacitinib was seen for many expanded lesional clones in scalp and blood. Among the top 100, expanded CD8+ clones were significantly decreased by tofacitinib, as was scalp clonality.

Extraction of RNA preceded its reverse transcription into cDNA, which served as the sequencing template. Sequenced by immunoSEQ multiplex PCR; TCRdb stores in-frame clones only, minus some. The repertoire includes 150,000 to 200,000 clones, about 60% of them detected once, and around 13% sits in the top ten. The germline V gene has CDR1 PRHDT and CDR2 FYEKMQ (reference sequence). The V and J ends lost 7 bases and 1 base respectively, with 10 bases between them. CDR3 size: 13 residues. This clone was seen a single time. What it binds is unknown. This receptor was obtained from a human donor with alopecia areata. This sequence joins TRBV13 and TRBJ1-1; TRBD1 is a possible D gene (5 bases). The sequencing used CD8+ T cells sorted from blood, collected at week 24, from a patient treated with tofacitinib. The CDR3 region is CASTPDKNTEAFF. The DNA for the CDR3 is TGTGCCAGCACCCCGGACAAGAACACTGAAGCTTTCTTT.